The sequence of this T cell receptor (beta chain) was determined in a study of T cell repertoires in cytomegalovirus infection. TCRdb fed the reads into MiXCR, producing one record per CDR3 protein. Among about 150,000 distinct CDR3 sequences, about 25% were seen once, and the ten largest hold approximately 9.9%. Per germline, CDR1 SNHLY and CDR2 FYNNEI. There are 15 residues in the CDR3. V lost 6 bases, J lost 4 bases, and 10 bases stayed unmatched. Notes on the study in general: Cumulated frequencies of public TCR beta families served to identify carriers of CMV plus the relevant HLA.

This clonotype was picked up a small number of times. Its cognate antigen is unknown. The chain employs TRBV2 and TRBJ1-1, with 8 positions matching TRBD1. Sequencing was carried out using PBMCs. The TCR originated in a human donor in good health (CMV status not recorded). Some clones in this sample may be carry-over from other donors' samples. CDR3 amino acids: CASRRRTGSATEAFF. CDR3 DNA: TGTGCCAGCAGACGTAGGACAGGGTCGGCCACTGAAGCTTTCTTT.